One sample yielded the 8 T cell receptor beta chains listed below, sequenced in a study of T cells after yellow fever vaccination. TCRdb ran MiXCR on the 5' RACE reads and lists one entry per CDR3 protein. The sample has some 300,000 distinct CDR3 sequences; more than 3% are singletons. The sequencing here drew on PBMCs, taken on the day of the yellow fever booster vaccination. Receptors were obtained from a man younger than 30 who received the YFV17D yellow fever vaccine.

The chain links TRBV6-6 to TRBJ2-1; 13 nucleotides line up with TRBD2. The germline V gene has CDR1 MNHNY and CDR2 SVGAGI (reference sequence). J was trimmed by 4 bases and V by 4 bases; bases with no gene match: 7. CDR3 length: 17 amino acids. The DNA of the CDR3 is TGTGCCAGCAGTTTCGGGACTAGCGGGGAGTTATACAATGAGCAGTTCTTC. Translation gives CASSFGTSGELYNEQFF.

This clonotype was counted many times. The rearrangement uses TRBV7-2 and TRBJ1-5; 7 bases are a match to TRBD1. This CDR3 is 15 amino acids long. The junction had 3 bases not matched to a gene; V was cut back by 2 bases and J by 2 bases. Germline CDR1 is SGHTA and CDR2 is FQGNSA. CDR3 loop: CASSLLGTGNQPQHF. In nucleotides, the CDR3 is TGTGCCAGCAGCTTACTCGGGACAGGCAATCAGCCCCAGCATTTT.

This clonotype was seen a handful of times. This chain joins TRBV12-3 or TRBV12-4 and TRBJ1-4, with D unclear. The CDR3 consists of 12 residues. V dropped 3 bases and J dropped 8 bases, with 7 bases sitting between them. CDR3 loop: CASSFLAEKLFF. The CDR3 DNA follows: TGTGCCAGCAGTTTTCTAGCGGAAAAACTGTTTTTT.

V is TRBV6-2 or TRBV6-3 and J is TRBJ2-5; 8 nucleotides line up with TRBD1. With 4 bases clipped from V and 4 bases from J, the junction kept 8 bases outside the gene matches. Per germline, CDR1 MNHEY and CDR2 SVGEGT. The CDR3 extends over 15 amino acids. The CDR3 spells CASSSYGQGGETQYF. The CDR3 DNA reads TGTGCCAGCAGTTCTTACGGACAGGGAGGAGAGACCCAGTACTTC.

This clonotype has at least ten counts. The chain joins TRBV18 to TRBJ2-7; 8 nucleotides line up with TRBD2. V lost 2 bases, J lost 6 bases, and 9 bases stayed unmatched. The CDR3 loop spans 15 amino acids. The germline gives CDR1 KGHSH, CDR2 LQKENI. DNA for the CDR3: TGTGCCAGCTCACCAGGGACTAGGGGGAGTGTCGAGCAGTACGTC. It codes for CASSPGTRGSVEQYV.

There are many counts of this clonotype. The gene calls are TRBV4-2 and TRBJ1-2, with a weak D call TRBD1 (5 bases). V lost 0 bases, J lost 4 bases, and 9 bases lay in between. The germline gives CDR1 LGHNA, CDR2 YNFKEQ. This CDR3 region has 14 residues. CDR3 in DNA: TGTGCCAGCAGCCAAGACCAGGGTTTCTATGGCTACACCTTC. It codes for CASSQDQGFYGYTF.

Ten or more counts support this clonotype. This chain links TRBV30 with TRBJ2-5; 7 bases agree with TRBD2. The CDR3 totals 14 residues. V was pared by 3 bases and J by 5 bases, with 9 bases of the junction left unmatched. Germline V lookup: CDR1 GTSNPN, CDR2 SVGIG (reference sequence). The CDR3 loop is CAWRPSWGGETQYF. CDR3 DNA sequence: TGTGCCTGGAGGCCCTCGTGGGGAGGGGAGACCCAGTACTTC.

This clonotype occurred many times. The rearrangement uses TRBV7-7 and TRBJ2-5; D remains unclear. The CDR3 runs 14 residues. V dropped 5 bases and J dropped 5 bases, with 15 bases sitting between them. Germline CDR1 and CDR2: SSHAT and FNYEAQ (reference sequence). This chain's CDR3 is CASSGGVNWETQYF. In DNA, the CDR3 is TGTGCCAGCAGCGGCGGCGTCAATTGGGAGACCCAGTACTTC.